This T cell receptor (beta chain) comes out of a study of Graves' ophthalmopathy and Graves' hyperthyroidism. General study points: Blood was where most expanded thyroid clonotypes above 0.001 frequency also turned up.

V lost 0 bases, J lost 0 bases, and 6 bases lay in between. The germline gives CDR1 LNHDA, CDR2 SQIVND (reference sequence). This CDR3 spans 14 amino acids. For repertoire sequencing, the TCR beta CDR3 regions were amplified from RNA transcripts. Investigators did first-round RT-PCR with HTBI primers, then second-round multiplex PCR. MiXCR, run by TCRdb on the multiplex PCR reads, gives a single entry per CDR3 protein. The table records approximately 480,000 distinct CDR3 sequences, 13% to 15% of them present only once. Notes on this clonotype: Its antigen is undetermined.

The chain employs TRBV19 and TRBJ2-7; D not certain. This sequence was found in a woman between 25 and 40 years old with Graves' ophthalmopathy. The sample comprised blood. The CDR3 is CASSIEGNSYEQYF. The CDR3 bases are TGTGCCAGTAGTATAGAGGGAAACTCCTACGAGCAGTACTTC.